A selection of T cell receptor beta chains follows, all from one sample in a study of CD8 T cells in Susac syndrome. TCRdb reanalysed the immunoSEQ multiplex PCR reads using MiXCR and keeps one entry per CDR3 protein. The sample shows around 71,000 distinct CDR3 sequences, roughly 95% of them seen only once. Sequences were obtained from CD4+ T cells from PBMCs. Receptor source: a human donor with multiple sclerosis. Both conserved end residues are part of each CDR3. A D gene is named only where the DNA matches it firmly. Expanded clones are given a class, and other clones once, few, many or no size at all.

j_call v_call clone_size d_call cdr3_aa cdr3_nt
TRBJ2-3 TRBV7-2 . . CASSQRGTGSADTQYF TGTGCCAGCAGCCAGAGAGGTACAGGCAGTGCAGATACGCAGTATTTT
TRBJ1-1 TRBV11-2 . . CASSPLLGAEAFF TGTGCCAGCAGCCCCCTCCTTGGCGCTGAAGCTTTCTTT
TRBJ2-1 TRBV29-1 few TRBD1 CSVEGQGLSEQFF TGCAGCGTTGAAGGACAGGGGTTGAGTGAGCAGTTCTTC
TRBJ1-2 TRBV20-1 . . CSARVGGNYGYTF TGCAGTGCTAGAGTAGGCGGAAACTATGGCTACACCTTC
TRBJ1-5 TRBV20-1 . TRBD1 CSAVGQGINQPQHF TGCAGTGCAGTGGGACAGGGGATCAATCAGCCCCAGCATTTT
TRBJ1-1 TRBV5-1 . . CASSLDRVVNTEAFF TGCGCCAGCAGCTTGGACAGGGTGGTGAACACTGAAGCTTTCTTT
TRBJ2-5 TRBV29-1 . . CSVGGLWETQYF TGCAGCGTGGGGGGGCTTTGGGAGACCCAGTACTTC
TRBJ2-1 TRBV27 . TRBD1 CASYGLRQGLNEQFF TGTGCCAGCTATGGGTTGAGACAGGGTCTCAATGAGCAGTTCTTC
TRBJ1-5 TRBV5-1 . TRBD1 CASSRDRGPGQPQHF TGCGCCAGCAGCAGGGACAGGGGGCCAGGTCAGCCCCAGCATTTT
TRBJ1-5 TRBV20-1 . . CSARVGGSNQPQHF TGCAGTGCTAGGGTGGGCGGGAGCAATCAGCCCCAGCATTTT
TRBJ2-3 TRBV27 once TRBD2 CASYSYLAGGSDTQYF TGTGCCAGCTACTCATATTTAGCGGGGGGGTCCGATACGCAGTATTTT
TRBJ1-5 TRBV9 . TRBD1 CASSAGTGFEPQHF TGTGCCAGCAGCGCCGGGACAGGGTTTGAGCCCCAGCATTTT
TRBJ1-2 TRBV28 . TRBD1 CASSSPEGAGGYTF TGTGCCAGCAGTTCCCCAGAGGGGGCAGGAGGCTACACCTTC
TRBJ1-4 TRBV20-1 . TRBD1 CSASPGGLSNEKLFF TGCAGTGCTAGCCCAGGGGGCTTAAGTAATGAAAAACTGTTTTTT
TRBJ2-7 TRBV4-1 . . CASSLSGGSSSYEQYF TGCGCCAGCAGCCTCTCCGGGGGATCCAGCTCCTACGAGCAGTACTTC
TRBJ2-7 TRBV12-3/TRBV12-4 . . CASSFLGQRTYEQYF TGTGCCAGCAGTTTTTTGGGGCAGAGAACCTACGAGCAGTACTTC
TRBJ2-1 TRBV24-1 . TRBD1 CATRRAGGDEQFF TGTGCCACCAGGAGGGCAGGGGGTGATGAGCAGTTCTTC
TRBJ1-4 TRBV20-1 . . CSARDGQGYEKLFF TGCAGTGCTAGAGATGGGCAGGGGTACGAAAAACTGTTTTTT
TRBJ2-5 TRBV2 . . CASSEGWETQYF TGTGCCAGCAGTGAAGGTTGGGAGACCCAGTACTTC
TRBJ1-2 TRBV29-1 . . CSVGDAGTRGYTF TGCAGCGTTGGAGACGCCGGGACCAGAGGCTACACCTTC
TRBJ2-2 TRBV7-9 . . CASSLGSYAGELFF TGTGCCAGCAGCTTGGGCAGCTACGCCGGGGAGCTGTTTTTT
TRBJ1-2 TRBV15 . TRBD1 CATSRDRGTGAGYTF TGTGCCACCAGCAGAGATCGGGGGACAGGTGCCGGCTACACCTTC
TRBJ1-3 TRBV30 . . CAWSVNRISGNTIYF TGTGCCTGGAGTGTAAACCGTATCTCTGGAAACACCATATATTTT
TRBJ2-7 TRBV7-9 . . CASSLGQPTYEQYF TGTGCCAGCAGCTTAGGACAGCCTACCTACGAGCAGTACTTC
TRBJ2-7 TRBV4-1 . . CASSQENGGGEQYF TGCGCCAGCAGCCAAGAGAACGGTGGGGGCGAGCAGTACTTC
TRBJ2-5 TRBV3-1 . . CASSQEYRAEETQYF TGTGCCAGCAGCCAAGAGTACAGGGCGGAGGAGACCCAGTACTTC
TRBJ2-3 TRBV29-1 . . CSAAFTDTQYF TGCAGCGCCGCCTTCACAGATACGCAGTATTTT
TRBJ2-7 TRBV3-1 . . CASSQLSWSEQYF TGTGCCAGCAGCCAACTAAGCTGGAGCGAGCAGTACTTC
TRBJ2-5 TRBV4-2 . TRBD2 CASSQRLAGGQETQYF TGTGCCAGCAGCCAACGGCTAGCGGGGGGGCAAGAGACCCAGTACTTC
TRBJ2-3 TRBV5-4 once . CASSTYTGVPSTDTQYF TGTGCCAGCAGCACTTACACAGGTGTCCCTAGCACAGATACGCAGTATTTT
TRBJ2-3 TRBV2 . TRBD1 CASSVRILKQGDTQYF TGTGCCAGCAGCGTACGGATACTAAAACAGGGGGATACGCAGTATTTT
TRBJ2-2 TRBV11-2 . . CASIRTENTGELFF TGTGCCAGTATCCGGACGGAAAACACCGGGGAGCTGTTTTTT
TRBJ2-3 TRBV9 . . CASSAPTSLGAQYF TGTGCCAGCAGCGCCCCTACTAGTCTTGGGGCGCAGTATTTT
TRBJ1-1 TRBV29-1 . TRBD1 CSASDRGNTEAFF TGCAGCGCTTCGGACAGGGGGAACACTGAAGCTTTCTTT
TRBJ1-1 TRBV6-2/TRBV6-3 . . CASSPGDGRPNTEAFF TGTGCCAGCAGCCCCGGGGACGGGAGGCCGAACACTGAAGCTTTCTTT
TRBJ2-6 TRBV3-1 . . CASSQGGLSGANVLTF TGTGCCAGCAGCCAAGGTGGACTATCTGGGGCCAACGTCCTGACTTTC
TRBJ2-1 TRBV29-1 . . CSVAGGAEGSYNEQFF TGCAGCGTTGCAGGGGGGGCCGAAGGCTCCTACAATGAGCAGTTCTTC
TRBJ2-3 TRBV2 . TRBD2 CASSLARASGAEHTQYF TGTGCCAGCAGTCTCGCCCGGGCTAGCGGGGCGGAGCATACGCAGTATTTT
TRBJ1-1 TRBV11-2 . . CASSLGRGTEAFF TGTGCCAGCAGCTTAGGCAGGGGCACTGAAGCTTTCTTT
TRBJ1-1 TRBV20-1 . . CSARSTHMRPEGETEAFF TGCAGTGCTAGGAGCACCCATATGAGACCCGAGGGAGAAACTGAAGCTTTCTTT
TRBJ1-6 TRBV12-3/TRBV12-4 once . CASRGARTTHSPLHF TGTGCCAGCAGGGGGGCAAGGACGACCCACTCACCCCTCCACTTT
TRBJ2-5 TRBV5-1 . . CASSLAVAKETQYF TGCGCCAGCAGCTTGGCGGTAGCGAAAGAGACCCAGTACTTC
TRBJ1-1 TRBV5-6 . . CASTRGHKAEAFF TGTGCCAGCACCCGAGGGCACAAGGCTGAAGCTTTCTTT
TRBJ2-7 TRBV30 . . CAWSVVVGLEQYF TGTGCCTGGAGTGTAGTCGTGGGTCTCGAGCAGTACTTC
TRBJ2-7 TRBV11-2 . TRBD2 CASSSPTSGGYEQYF TGTGCCAGCAGCTCCCCCACCAGCGGGGGTTACGAGCAGTACTTC
TRBJ1-5 TRBV6-2/TRBV6-3 . . CASSQARTPAQHF TGTGCCAGCAGTCAGGCCCGTACCCCGGCCCAGCATTTT
TRBJ1-2 TRBV28 once TRBD1 CASSTNRDRGYTF TGTGCCAGCAGTACTAACCGGGACAGGGGTTACACCTTC
TRBJ2-7 TRBV7-9 . . CASSFPGSGEVSYEQYF TGTGCCAGCAGCTTCCCCGGGTCGGGGGAAGTGTCCTACGAGCAGTACTTC
TRBJ2-7 TRBV2 . . CASSEAHQQYF TGTGCCAGCAGTGAAGCTCACCAGCAGTACTTC
TRBJ2-3 TRBV19 . TRBD1 CASSPYPGTGSTDTQYF TGTGCCAGTAGTCCGTACCCCGGGACAGGCAGCACAGATACGCAGTATTTT
TRBJ2-5 TRBV3-1 . . CASSHGPRGETQYF TGTGCCAGCAGCCACGGACCGCGAGGGGAGACCCAGTACTTC
TRBJ1-4 TRBV24-1 once . CATSDDSGGKLFF TGTGCCACCAGTGATGACTCCGGGGGAAAACTGTTTTTT
TRBJ2-3 TRBV12-3/TRBV12-4 . . CASRLTTDTQYF TGTGCCAGCAGGCTTACCACAGATACGCAGTATTTT
TRBJ2-7 TRBV11-2 . TRBD2 CASSLGGVPNF TGTGCCAGCAGCTTGGGAGGGGTGCCGAACTTC